The 29 T cell receptor beta chains below come from one sample, sequenced in a study of CD8 T cells in ankylosing spondylitis. A single record per CDR3 protein comes from TCRdb applying MiXCR to the 5' RACE reads. The sample lists 130,000 to 150,000 distinct CDR3 sequences, 7% to 10% occurring once. Specimen: synovial fluid, either unsorted or a sorted T cell fraction (not recorded which). The source is a male donor with ankylosing spondylitis.

In its sample, this clonotype was seen a few times. V usage is TRBV20-1 and J usage is TRBJ1-5; TRBD1 agrees at 8 bases. Germline V gene data show CDR1 as DFQATT and CDR2 as SNEGSKA (reference sequence). V lost 3 bases to trimming and J lost 0 bases; unmatched junction nucleotides: 7. The CDR3 consists of 16 residues. This chain's CDR3 is CSARDFGQGSNQPQHF. The CDR3 DNA reads as TGCAGTGCTAGGGATTTCGGACAGGGTAGCAATCAGCCCCAGCATTTT.

The V call is TRBV7-9, the J call TRBJ2-5; a possible D gene is TRBD2 (6 bases). CDR1 SEHNR and CDR2 FQNEAQ come from the germline V gene (reference sequence). The CDR3 has 14 amino acids. Trimming stripped 5 bases from V and 4 bases from J, with 14 bases between. CDR3 sequence reads: CASSRAGGGETQYF. The CDR3 coding sequence is TGTGCCAGCAGCCGGGCCGGGGGAGGAGAGACCCAGTACTTC.

This clonotype was counted between two and nine times. The V call is TRBV15, the J call TRBJ1-2, with a weak D call TRBD1 (6 bases). Trimming shortened V by 1 base and J by 3 bases, and 9 bases separated the two germline ends. Per germline, CDR1 LNHNV and CDR2 YYDKDF (reference sequence). This CDR3 is 14 amino acids long. The CDR3 region has the DNA TGTGCCACCAGCAGAGTCTACAGGGACTATGGCTACACCTTC. Amino acid sequence: CATSRVYRDYGYTF.

Ten or more counts support this clonotype. V gene TRBV28 combines with J gene TRBJ1-4; the match to TRBD1 covers 7 bases. Germline values: CDR1 MDHEN, CDR2 SYDVKM. V was pared by 5 bases and J by 7 bases, with 7 bases of the junction left unmatched. CDR3 length: 14 amino acids. In DNA form, the CDR3 reads TGTGCCAGCAGTCCTACAGGGGACGGTGAAAAACTGTTTTTT. Amino acid sequence: CASSPTGDGEKLFF.

This clonotype was detected many times. This chain's CDR3 is CASSHRDRGHEQFF. CDR3 nucleotides: TGTGCCAGCAGTCACCGGGACAGGGGTCATGAGCAGTTCTTC. This rearrangement joins TRBV12-3 or TRBV12-4 to TRBJ2-1, with 10 positions matching TRBD1. The CDR3 covers 14 residues. The J segment lost 8 bases and the V segment lost 5 bases, leaving 6 bases of the junction unmatched.

The sample holds many counts of this clonotype. The V call is TRBV19, the J call TRBJ1-2; 12 nucleotides agree with TRBD1. The CDR3 is made up of 17 amino acids. Germline CDR1 LNHDA, CDR2 SQIVND (reference sequence). V was pared by 4 bases and J by 5 bases, with 11 bases of the junction left unmatched. CDR3 nucleotides: TGTGCCAGTAGTACCCTCGGGACAGGGGGCGCCTGGTATGGCTACACCTTC. Protein sequence: CASSTLGTGGAWYGYTF.

The chain combines TRBV5-1 with TRBJ1-4; possible D gene TRBD1, 6 bases. This CDR3 has 13 amino acids. The germline V and J ends were trimmed by 4 bases and 8 bases, with 12 bases remaining between them. Germline V gene lookup returns CDR1 SGHRS and CDR2 YFSETQ. The DNA for the CDR3 is TGCGCCAGCAGCCTACCCCAGGGGGAAAAACTGTTTTTT. Translated, it gives CASSLPQGEKLFF.

This clonotype occurred many times. The chain couples TRBV5-1 to TRBJ2-5, with TRBD1 identical over 10 bases. V was pared by 4 bases and J by 4 bases, with 4 bases of the junction left unmatched. This CDR3 contains 14 residues. Germline loops: CDR1 SGHRS, CDR2 YFSETQ. The CDR3 is CASSERTGGETQYF. The CDR3 nucleotides read TGCGCCAGCAGCGAAAGGACAGGGGGAGAGACCCAGTACTTC.

This clonotype occurred many times. The chain uses TRBV5-1 and TRBJ2-1; a possible D gene is TRBD1 (5 bases). Per the germline V gene, CDR1 is SGHRS and CDR2 is YFSETQ. The length of the CDR3 is 12 residues. V dropped 4 bases and J dropped 15 bases, with 17 bases sitting between them. The CDR3 DNA follows: TGCGCCAGCAGCGAAAACAGGCCCCCTTGGTTCTTC. Protein product: CASSENRPPWFF. Looking up the rest from reference TRBV5-1 and TRBJ2-1 gives the full variable domain: KAGVTQTPRYLIKTRGQQVTLSCSPISGHRSVSWYQQTPGQGLQFLFEYFSETQRNKGNFPGRFSGRQFSNSRSEMNVSTLELGDSALYLCASSENRPPWFFGPGTRLTVL.

The rearrangement links TRBV2 to TRBJ2-7, with TRBD1 matching 9 bases. Germline lookup yields CDR1 SNHLY and CDR2 FYNNEI. The CDR3 is made up of 14 amino acids. Trimming at V came to 5 bases and at J to 4 bases, leaving 6 bases not matched to a gene. This CDR3 is CASSFTGTGYEQYF. DNA for the CDR3: TGTGCCAGCAGTTTTACCGGGACAGGGTACGAGCAGTACTTC.

In this sample, this clonotype turned up a few times. For the CDR3, the DNA is TGTGCCAGCAGCCAAGTCCTAGCGGGGGGAGCAGATACGCAGTATTTT. It specifies CASSQVLAGGADTQYF. V is TRBV4-2 and J is TRBJ2-3; 11 nucleotides align to TRBD2. Per germline, CDR1 LGHNA and CDR2 YNFKEQ. J was trimmed by 4 bases and V by 1 base; bases with no gene match: 4. There are 16 residues in the CDR3.

The sample holds many counts of this clonotype. The chain joins TRBV7-6 to TRBJ2-1; a possible D gene is TRBD1 (5 bases). From germline, CDR1 is SGHVS and CDR2 FNYEAQ. Trimming pared 1 base from V and 5 bases from J, leaving 12 bases between. This CDR3 comprises 15 residues. The DNA for the CDR3 is TGTGCCAGCAGCTTAGGCAGGGTCGAGGACAATGAGCAGTTCTTC. The encoded protein is CASSLGRVEDNEQFF.

The genes are TRBV7-2 and TRBJ2-7; D remains ambiguous. Trimming removed 2 bases at V and 2 bases at J, with 7 bases between. Per germline, CDR1 SGHTA and CDR2 FQGNSA. The CDR3 length is 13 residues. The CDR3 loop reads CASSLRVAYEQYF. The CDR3 bases are TGTGCCAGCAGCTTACGGGTGGCCTACGAGCAGTACTTC.

This clonotype was recorded a few times. V usage is TRBV20-1 and J usage is TRBJ2-2; D could derive from TRBD1 or TRBD2 (5 bases each). The V gene lost 2 bases and the J gene lost 7 bases, with 11 bases spanning the gap. The length of the CDR3 is 13 residues. Germline V lookup: CDR1 DFQATT, CDR2 SNEGSKA (reference sequence). The CDR3 nucleotides read TGCAGTGCTAGACAACGGGGCGGCGGGGAGCTGTTTTTT. Translated, it gives CSARQRGGGELFF.

This clonotype showed up many times. The rearrangement uses TRBV7-6 and TRBJ1-5; D not certain. This CDR3 comprises 14 residues. Germline values: CDR1 SGHVS, CDR2 FNYEAQ. The V end was cut by 4 bases, the J end by 5 bases, with 12 bases between. This CDR3 reads CASSSNPTDQPQHF. The CDR3 nucleotides are TGTGCCAGCAGCTCCAACCCGACGGATCAGCCCCAGCATTTT.

This clonotype was seen a few times. The chain recombines TRBV20-1 with TRBJ2-7; 8 bases line up with TRBD1. Trimming cost V 3 bases and J 2 bases; bases outside gene matches: 3. CDR3 size: 13 residues. Germline assignment: CDR1 DFQATT and CDR2 SNEGSKA (reference sequence). CDR3 sequence (DNA): TGCAGTGCTAGTTCAGGGGGCACCTACGAGCAGTACTTC. Residues: CSASSGGTYEQYF.

The sample holds many counts of this clonotype. The V gene is TRBV2, the J gene TRBJ2-1; D is ambiguous. This CDR3 is built from 14 residues. CDR1 is SNHLY and CDR2 is FYNNEI in the germline V gene. The germline V and J ends were trimmed by 4 bases and 8 bases, with 15 bases remaining between them. The CDR3 sequence is CASSAGWYGDEQFF. CDR3 coding DNA: TGTGCCAGCAGTGCCGGGTGGTATGGGGATGAGCAGTTCTTC.

This clonotype was seen only once. This rearrangement joins TRBV30 to TRBJ2-2; 8 nucleotides agree with TRBD2. Germline-derived CDR1 and CDR2 are GTSNPN and SVGIG (reference sequence). The trim removed 4 bases at V and 4 bases at J, leaving 8 bases unmatched. This CDR3 is built from 15 residues. The CDR3 region has the DNA TGTGCCTGGAACCCAGCGGGGGCGGTCACCGGGGAGCTGTTTTTT. It yields the protein CAWNPAGAVTGELFF.

The chain employs TRBV4-1 and TRBJ1-2; D is undetermined. Germline CDR1 MGHRA, CDR2 YSYEKL. This CDR3 comprises 16 residues. The ends were cut back, 2 bases at V and 2 bases at J, with 15 bases in the middle. CDR3 DNA: TGCGCCAGCAGCCAACGGGATACCCTCGTAAACTATGGCTACACCTTC. Its protein product is CASSQRDTLVNYGYTF.

This clonotype was seen repeatedly, ten times or more. V usage is TRBV7-2 and J usage is TRBJ1-5; maybe TRBD1 (5 bases). The germline V gene has CDR1 SGHTA and CDR2 FQGNSA. This CDR3 comprises 15 residues. V lost 1 base and J 0 bases, leaving 7 bases between the germline ends. For the CDR3, the DNA is TGTGCCAGCAGCTTAGAAAGGGGTAGCAATCAGCCCCAGCATTTT. Translation gives CASSLERGSNQPQHF. The entire variable domain, with the rest obtained from reference TRBV7-2 and TRBJ1-5, is as follows: GAGVSQSPSNKVTEKGKDVELRCDPISGHTALYWYRQSLGQGLEFLIYFQGNSAPDKSGLPSDRFSAERTGGSVSTLTIQRTQQEDSAVYLCASSLERGSNQPQHFGDGTRLSIL.

V gene TRBV7-2 combines with J gene TRBJ2-1, with D maybe TRBD2 (6 bases). The ends were cut back, 5 bases at V and 3 bases at J, with 11 bases in the middle. Germline CDR1 and CDR2: SGHTA and FQGNSA. The CDR3 covers 14 residues. The CDR3 DNA is TGTGCCAGCAGCCCGCCGGGGGTCTACAATGAGCAGTTCTTC. Its translation is CASSPPGVYNEQFF.

In this sample, this clonotype turned up many times. This chain joins TRBV28 and TRBJ1-6; perhaps TRBD1 as D (6 bases). Germline lookup yields CDR1 MDHEN and CDR2 SYDVKM. This CDR3 spans 14 amino acids. With 6 bases removed from V and 8 bases from J, the gap between germline ends came to 14 bases. As DNA, the CDR3 is TGTGCCAGCAGGTTCCAGGGGCTTGATTCACCCCTCCACTTT. Protein: CASRFQGLDSPLHF.

This chain uses TRBV7-2 with TRBJ1-2; 8 nucleotides line up with TRBD1. Germline CDR1 reads SGHTA; CDR2 reads FQGNSA. V dropped 1 base and J dropped 9; count of bases not matched to a gene: 10. This CDR3 spans 15 amino acids. CDR3 sequence reads: CASSLEPGGLMSYTF. The CDR3 bases are TGTGCCAGCAGCTTAGAACCAGGGGGCCTCATGAGCTACACCTTC.

There are many counts of this clonotype. The chain recombines TRBV7-2 with TRBJ2-4; D is tentatively TRBD1 or TRBD2 (7 bases each). Germline lookup yields CDR1 SGHTA and CDR2 FQGNSA. V lost 5 bases and J 8 bases, leaving 10 bases between the germline ends. CDR3 length: 12 residues. DNA of the CDR3: TGTGCCAGCAGCCCAGGGGGGGACATTCAGTACTTC. Encoded protein: CASSPGGDIQYF. The full variable domain, in which reference TRBV7-2 and TRBJ2-4 provide the parts outside the CDR3, is GAGVSQSPSNKVTEKGKDVELRCDPISGHTALYWYRQSLGQGLEFLIYFQGNSAPDKSGLPSDRFSAERTGGSVSTLTIQRTQQEDSAVYLCASSPGGDIQYFGAGTRLSVL.

This clonotype has ten or more counts. V and J are TRBV6-2 or TRBV6-3 and TRBJ2-5; no definite D call. Germline V lookup: CDR1 MNHEY, CDR2 SVGEGT. Trimming left V 2 bases short and J 5 bases short, with 15 bases between. This CDR3 has 15 amino acids. CDR3 loop: CASSYVGSWVETQYF. The CDR3 DNA reads as TGTGCCAGCAGTTACGTCGGGTCTTGGGTCGAGACCCAGTACTTC.

This clonotype occurred a few times. The chain couples TRBV7-2 to TRBJ2-2; TRBD2 might be the D (5 bases). Germline V gives CDR1 SGHTA, CDR2 FQGNSA. This CDR3 has 14 residues. Trimming took off 3 bases at V and 7 bases at J, with 12 bases between the two ends. The CDR3 DNA reads TGTGCCAGCAGCTTTTACGGGAAGGGCGGGGAGCTGTTTTTT. Protein sequence: CASSFYGKGGELFF.

A few counts support this clonotype. The V call is TRBV19, the J call TRBJ2-1; the D is unclear. V dropped 6 bases and J dropped 0 bases, with 9 bases sitting between them. Germline V CDR1 and CDR2: LNHDA, SQIVND (reference sequence). The CDR3 runs 14 residues. This CDR3 is CASSHGRSYNEQFF. CDR3 nucleotide sequence: TGTGCCAGTAGCCATGGGCGCTCCTACAATGAGCAGTTCTTC.

This clonotype was seen repeatedly, ten times or more. V and J are TRBV24-1 and TRBJ1-3; 7 bases map to TRBD1. Germline loops: CDR1 KGHDR, CDR2 SFDVKD. V dropped 3 bases and J dropped 1; count of bases not matched to a gene: 8. There are 17 residues in the CDR3. CDR3 loop: CATSDRDSLLSGNTIYF. In DNA, the CDR3 is TGTGCCACCAGTGATCGGGACAGCCTTCTTTCTGGAAACACCATATATTTT.

This clonotype was seen repeatedly, ten times or more. V is TRBV5-1 and J is TRBJ1-2; 9 nucleotides match TRBD1. From germline, CDR1 is SGHRS and CDR2 YFSETQ. The V segment lost 0 bases and the J segment 2 bases; nucleotides outside the gene matches: 2. The CDR3 totals 15 residues. The CDR3 DNA reads TGCGCCAGCAGCTTGGCCGGGACAGGGAACTATGGCTACACCTTC. Protein sequence: CASSLAGTGNYGYTF.